A single sample is the source of the 25 T cell receptor beta chains below, sequenced in a study of blood T cell repertoires in COVID-19. Clones were read by immunoSEQ multiplex PCR, and TCRdb kept only the in-frame ones, dropping some. This sample has 200,000 to 250,000 clones, with about 87% found just once. Sequencing was done on a sample of peripheral blood. Receptors were obtained from a man aged 70-80 years with acute or convalescent COVID-19.

The V gene is TRBV19, the J gene TRBJ2-5; D is uncertain. Per the germline V gene, CDR1 is LNHDA and CDR2 is SQIVND (reference sequence). The CDR3 covers 15 residues. Trimming removed 0 bases at V and 0 bases at J, with 8 bases between. CDR3 DNA: TGTGCCAGTAGTATAGACACGCGATACCAAGAGACCCAGTACTTC. Amino acid sequence: CASSIDTRYQETQYF. Supplemented by reference TRBV19 and TRBJ2-5, the full variable domain reads DGGITQSPKYLFRKEGQNVTLSCEQNLNHDAMYWYRQDPGQGLRLIYYSQIVNDFQKGDIAEGYSVSREKKESFPLTVTSAQKNPTAFYLCASSIDTRYQETQYFGPGTRLLVL.

The chain combines TRBV19 with TRBJ2-1; D might be TRBD1 (6 bases). This CDR3 comprises 13 residues. Germline V gives CDR1 LNHDA, CDR2 SQIVND (reference sequence). Trimming shortened V by 1 base and J by 5 bases, and 6 bases separated the two germline ends. The CDR3 is CASSIAGDNEQFF. DNA of the CDR3: TGTGCCAGTAGTATAGCAGGGGACAATGAGCAGTTCTTC.

The CDR3 spells CASSSSPSGGYTF. CDR3 coding DNA: TGTGCCAGCAGTTCCTCGCCGTCCGGTGGCTACACCTTC. J is TRBJ1-2 and V is TRBV27; no reliable D call. The CDR3 spans 13 residues. Trimming removed 4 bases at V and 7 bases at J, with 13 bases between. From germline, CDR1 is MNHEY and CDR2 SMNVEV (reference sequence).

The J gene is TRBJ2-7, the V gene TRBV7-2; weak D call: TRBD2 (6 bases). V was clipped by 0 bases and J by 6 bases, with 18 bases between them. The CDR3 sequence is 16 residues long. Germline assignment: CDR1 SGHTA and CDR2 FQGNSA. The CDR3 DNA sequence: TGTGCCAGCAGCTTAGCTCCGGGACTCACCTTGATCGAGCAGTACTTC. Amino acid sequence: CASSLAPGLTLIEQYF.

The chain combines TRBV9 with TRBJ1-3; 7 nucleotides agree with TRBD1. This CDR3 comprises 15 residues. V lost 3 bases, J lost 0 bases, and 3 bases stayed unmatched. Per the germline V gene, CDR1 is SGDLS and CDR2 is YYNGEE. CDR3 residues: CASSGQGNSGNTIYF. The CDR3 DNA follows: TGTGCCAGCAGCGGACAGGGCAACTCTGGAAACACCATATATTTT.

The gene calls are TRBV2 and TRBJ2-7; a weak D match, TRBD2 (6 bases). Trimming cost V 8 bases and J 3 bases, with 14 bases left between them. The CDR3 extends over 13 amino acids. Germline loops: CDR1 SNHLY, CDR2 FYNNEI. The CDR3 spells CASHESGFYEQYF. Written as DNA, the CDR3 is TGTGCCAGCCACGAGAGCGGGTTCTACGAGCAGTACTTC.

The chain has TRBV5-5 and TRBJ2-7; TRBD1 aligns across 9 bases. CDR3 length: 17 residues. The trim removed 0 bases at V and 3 bases at J, leaving 10 bases unmatched. CDR1 SGHKS and CDR2 YYEKEE come from the germline V gene (reference sequence). Here the CDR3 reads CASSLVGAGTGFYEQYF. In DNA, the CDR3 is TGTGCCAGCAGCTTGGTAGGCGCCGGGACAGGGTTCTACGAGCAGTACTTC.

The rearrangement links TRBV10-3 to TRBJ2-1, with TRBD2 matching 13 bases. The CDR3 extends over 15 amino acids. CDR1 ENHRY and CDR2 SYGVKD come from the germline V gene. Trimming cost V 4 bases and J 6 bases; bases outside gene matches: 3. CDR3 sequence reads: CAISGTSGSPNEQFF. CDR3 DNA: TGTGCCATCAGTGGGACTAGCGGGAGTCCCAATGAGCAGTTCTTC.

The CDR3 here is CASSQETGHNSPLHF. In DNA form, the CDR3 reads TGCGCCAGCAGCCAAGAAACAGGCCATAATTCACCCCTCCACTTT. The chain is built from TRBV4-1 and TRBJ1-6, with D perhaps TRBD1 (5 bases). The germline V gene encodes CDR1 MGHRA and CDR2 YSYEKL. This CDR3 has 15 amino acids. Between the trimmed V and J ends, which lost 0 bases and 5 bases, there was a span of 8 bases.

This clone has just one count. J is TRBJ1-4 and V is TRBV6-5, with 10 bases identical to TRBD1. V lost 5 bases, J lost 6 bases, and 6 bases stayed unmatched. The CDR3 loop spans 15 amino acids. CDR1 and CDR2 from the germline V gene are MNHEY and SVGAGI. This chain's CDR3 is CASSTRQGAYEKLFF. CDR3 nucleotide sequence: TGTGCCAGCAGTACCCGACAGGGGGCTTATGAAAAACTGTTTTTT.

This chain uses TRBV5-4 with TRBJ2-3, with D maybe TRBD1 (5 bases). The CDR3 contains 16 residues. CDR1 and CDR2 (germline): SGHNT, YYREEE (reference sequence). The V end was cut by 0 bases, the J end by 0 bases, with 11 bases between. The CDR3 loop reads CASSLVAGFSTDTQYF. CDR3 DNA sequence: TGTGCCAGCAGCTTGGTGGCAGGGTTTAGCACAGATACGCAGTATTTT.

The chain couples TRBV7-2 to TRBJ2-1; 9 bases align to TRBD2. CDR1 SGHTA and CDR2 FQGNSA come from the germline V gene. Germline trimming cut 3 bases from V and 4 bases from J; bases unmatched to any gene: 7. This CDR3 is 16 amino acids long. The CDR3 spells CASSFHGTSTYNEQFF. DNA for the CDR3: TGTGCCAGCAGCTTTCACGGGACTAGCACATACAATGAGCAGTTCTTC.

V usage is TRBV2 and J usage is TRBJ2-2, with D hard to call. CDR1 is SNHLY and CDR2 is FYNNEI in the germline V gene. This CDR3 has 18 residues. Trimming stripped 5 bases from V and 3 bases from J, with 22 bases between. CDR3 amino acids: CASSHLGDQTFYTGELFF. The CDR3 bases are TGTGCCAGCAGTCATCTAGGAGACCAAACCTTTTACACCGGGGAGCTGTTTTTT.

The J gene is TRBJ1-1, the V gene TRBV7-3; TRBD1 matches 7 bases. Germline trimming cut 5 bases from V and 1 base from J; bases unmatched to any gene: 10. The germline V gene has CDR1 SGHTA and CDR2 FQGTGA. The CDR3 covers 16 residues. DNA of the CDR3: TGTGCCAGCAGCCCCGACAGGGAGATTAAGAACACTGAAGCTTTCTTT. It specifies CASSPDREIKNTEAFF.

The chain links TRBV30 to TRBJ1-3; D is ambiguous. Germline values: CDR1 GTSNPN, CDR2 SVGIG (reference sequence). V dropped 0 bases and J dropped 0 bases, with 6 bases sitting between them. The CDR3 covers 14 residues. The CDR3 protein is CAWSVGSSGNTIYF. CDR3 bases: TGTGCCTGGAGTGTAGGGAGCTCTGGAAACACCATATATTTT.

This chain links TRBV29-1 with TRBJ1-5; unclear D gene. V was pared by 4 bases and J by 0 bases, with 7 bases between. The CDR3 runs 13 residues. Germline V CDR1 and CDR2: SQVTM, ANQGSEA. For the CDR3, the DNA is TGCAGCGTTGCTGGACTTAGCAATCAGCCCCAGCATTTT. Translating gives CSVAGLSNQPQHF.

The chain is built from TRBV7-9 and TRBJ1-5, with D tentatively TRBD1 (5 bases). This CDR3 region has 16 residues. V was shortened by 6 bases and J by 2 bases, with 17 bases between the two germline ends. Germline assignment: CDR1 SEHNR and CDR2 FQNEAQ (reference sequence). The CDR3 spells CASSQTGGRGNQPQHF. As DNA, the CDR3 is TGTGCCAGCAGTCAAACCGGGGGACGAGGCAATCAGCCCCAGCATTTT.

This rearrangement joins TRBV5-1 to TRBJ2-5, with D perhaps matching TRBD1 (6 bases). V was cut by 4 bases and J by 5 bases, with 15 bases left in between. This CDR3 has 14 amino acids. CDR1 is SGHRS, CDR2 YFSETQ, per germline. The CDR3 loop is CASSPGRQGETQYF. In DNA form, the CDR3 reads TGCGCCAGCAGCCCTGGGCGGCAGGGGGAGACCCAGTACTTC.

The chain employs TRBV27 and TRBJ2-7, with 10 bases fitting TRBD2. CDR3 length: 14 residues. Germline V gives CDR1 MNHEY, CDR2 SMNVEV (reference sequence). V shed 6 bases and J 1 base; nucleotides not matched to a gene: 3. The CDR3 loop reads CASRPSGSSYEQYF. DNA of the CDR3: TGTGCCAGCAGGCCTAGCGGGAGTTCCTACGAGCAGTACTTC.

J is TRBJ2-3 and V is TRBV5-8; 11 nucleotides match TRBD2. The V segment lost 2 bases and the J segment 8 bases; nucleotides outside the gene matches: 7. The CDR3 extends over 15 amino acids. Germline loops: CDR1 SGHTS, CDR2 YDEGEE. Written as DNA, the CDR3 is TGTGCCAGCAGCTTCGGGCTAGCGGGAGGTGTTACGCAGTATTTT. It translates to CASSFGLAGGVTQYF.

The table lists this clone with many counts. This sequence joins TRBV7-2 and TRBJ2-1; 11 bases are a match to TRBD2. CDR3 length equals 17 residues. With V trimmed by 1 base and J by 8 bases, 10 bases remained unmatched. Germline values: CDR1 SGHTA, CDR2 FQGNSA. The CDR3 DNA reads TGTGCCAGCAGCTTAGTCTCTGGGCTAGCGGGAGGCCATGAGCAGTTCTTC. Residues: CASSLVSGLAGGHEQFF.

The chain carries TRBV3-1 (or the pseudogene TRBV3-2) and TRBJ2-1; weak D call: TRBD2 (6 bases). CDR3 length: 14 residues. V was pared by 4 bases and J by 6 bases, with 13 bases between. Germline CDR1 and CDR2: LGHDT and YNNKEL (reference sequence). The CDR3 spells CASSLAGTSNEQFF. In DNA form, the CDR3 reads TGTGCCAGCAGCCTGGCCGGGACTTCCAATGAGCAGTTCTTC.

The rearrangement uses TRBV5-1 and TRBJ1-4, with 7 bases aligning to TRBD1. The V gene's germline CDR1 is SGHRS and CDR2 YFSETQ. The CDR3 is made up of 14 amino acids. V lost 6 bases, J lost 4 bases, and 6 bases stayed unmatched. DNA of the CDR3: TGCGCCAGCACCCCAGGGGGGTATAATGAAAAACTGTTTTTT. Protein sequence: CASTPGGYNEKLFF.

The chain combines TRBV19 with TRBJ1-1; the D is unclear. CDR1 is LNHDA, CDR2 SQIVND, per germline (reference sequence). The V end lost 4 bases, the J end lost 1 base, and 7 bases lay between the germline ends. This CDR3 is 13 amino acids long. The CDR3 reads CASSTAGNTEAFF. CDR3 in DNA: TGTGCCAGTAGTACTGCAGGGAACACTGAAGCTTTCTTT.

V and J are TRBV30 and TRBJ1-3; D call uncertain. The CDR3 runs to 12 residues. The V gene's germline CDR1 is GTSNPN and CDR2 SVGIG (reference sequence). With 3 bases removed from V and 0 bases from J, the gap between germline ends came to 3 bases. CDR3 sequence reads: CAWSLSGNTIYF. In nucleotides, the CDR3 is TGTGCCTGGAGCCTCTCTGGAAACACCATATATTTT.